The 3 T cell receptor beta chains below all came from one sample that was sequenced in a study of blood T cell repertoires in COVID-19. This table comes from immunoSEQ multiplex PCR, and its TCRdb copy is limited to in-frame clones, with some not included. The table lists about 530,000 clones, about 88% of them singletons. The sequencing sample was made of peripheral blood. These receptors were taken from a woman in her forties or fifties with COVID-19, enrolled during active disease.

The chain couples TRBV30 to TRBJ1-2; TRBD1 agrees at 9 bases. The CDR3 loop spans 15 amino acids. Looked up from germline, CDR1 is GTSNPN and CDR2 is SVGIG (reference sequence). J lost 4 bases, V lost 2 bases, and 8 bases had no gene match. Written as DNA, the CDR3 is TGTGCCTGGAGTACAACAGGGGGCGCGGGCTATGGCTACACCTTC. Translated, it gives CAWSTTGGAGYGYTF.

The J gene is TRBJ2-5, the V gene TRBV5-1; 11 bases line up with TRBD2. Germline V lookup: CDR1 SGHRS, CDR2 YFSETQ. The V gene end was trimmed by 2 bases and the J gene end by 2 bases; junction bases not matched to a gene: 11. The CDR3 extends over 18 amino acids. The CDR3 DNA reads as TGCGCCAGCAGCTTTCGCCTAGCGGGGGGAACAACTCAAGAGACCCAGTACTTC. This codes for CASSFRLAGGTTQETQYF.

V gene TRBV6-2 or TRBV6-3 combines with J gene TRBJ1-1, with TRBD1 identical over 12 bases. This CDR3 spans 14 amino acids. Trimming removed 2 bases from V and 7 bases from J; junction bases left unmatched: 2. Germline CDR1 MNHEY, CDR2 SVGEGT. CDR3 nucleotide sequence: TGTGCCAGCAGTTACGGGACAGGGGGCAGTGAAGCTTTCTTT. Amino acids: CASSYGTGGSEAFF.